The 9 T cell receptor beta chains presented below share a single source sample, sequenced in a study of cytomegalovirus exposure and HLA in healthy donors. 60 Vbeta and 13 Jbeta primers were used in PCR. Assay: immunoSEQ multiplex PCR; the TCRdb copy retains only in-frame clones and omits some. The profile shows 150,000 to 200,000 clones, 73% of them singletons. The sample comprised PBMCs. The receptors derive from a woman in her late teens or twenties in good health and CMV-seropositive.

This sequence joins TRBV11-2 and TRBJ2-7, with 8 bases aligning to TRBD1. With V trimmed by 4 bases and J by 2 bases, 13 bases remained unmatched. The CDR3 length is 17 residues. The V gene's germline CDR1 is SGHAT and CDR2 FQNNGV. The CDR3 protein is CASSWQPVTQGAYEQYF. The CDR3 DNA reads as TGTGCCAGCAGCTGGCAGCCGGTCACACAGGGGGCCTACGAGCAGTACTTC.

V gene TRBV19 combines with J gene TRBJ2-7; TRBD2 is a possible D gene (6 bases). V shed 3 bases and J shed 3 bases, with 12 bases lying between them. Per germline, CDR1 LNHDA and CDR2 SQIVND (reference sequence). The CDR3 is 14 residues long. This CDR3 reads CASSIGGVGYEQYF. CDR3 DNA: TGTGCCAGTAGTATTGGAGGGGTTGGCTACGAGCAGTACTTC.

This clone was seen more than once but under ten times. V and J are TRBV6-5 and TRBJ1-5; 7 bases line up with TRBD1. Losses at the gene ends were 5 bases for V and 4 bases for J; bases not matched to a gene: 8. There are 15 residues in the CDR3. Germline V CDR1 and CDR2: MNHEY, SVGAGI. CDR3 in DNA: TGTGCCAGCAGTCGTACAGGGGAGAGTAATCAGCCCCAGCATTTT. It codes for CASSRTGESNQPQHF.

The V and J genes are TRBV25-1 and TRBJ2-3; D is possibly TRBD1 (6 bases). The CDR3 runs 17 residues. Germline V gene sequence: CDR1 MGHDK, CDR2 SYGVNS. V was clipped by 3 bases and J by 1 base, with 17 bases between them. The CDR3 DNA sequence: TGTGCCAGCAGTGAGAGGAAGGGGGTCCCTGGCACAGATACGCAGTATTTT. This gives the protein CASSERKGVPGTDTQYF. Full variable domain (remainder filled in from reference TRBV25-1 and TRBJ2-3): EADIYQTPRYLVIGTGKKITLECSQTMGHDKMYWYQQDPGMELHLIHYSYGVNSTEKGDLSSESTVSRIRTEHFPLTLESARPSHTSQYLCASSERKGVPGTDTQYFGPGTRLTVL.

V and J are TRBV7-2 and TRBJ1-2, with D hard to call. Deletions cut 1 base from V and 4 bases from J, with 7 bases between. CDR3 length equals 13 residues. In germline, CDR1 is SGHTA, CDR2 FQGNSA. The CDR3 is CASSLGGIYGYTF. For the CDR3, the DNA is TGTGCCAGCAGCTTAGGAGGGATCTATGGCTACACCTTC.

CDR3 protein: CASSHPGQGKDGYTF. The DNA for the CDR3 is TGCGCCAGCAGCCACCCGGGACAGGGGAAGGATGGCTACACCTTC. This chain uses TRBV4-3 with TRBJ1-2; 10 nucleotides match TRBD1. The CDR3 length is 15 residues. CDR1 is LGHNA, CDR2 YSLEER, per germline. V was pared by 3 bases and J by 6 bases, with 7 bases of the junction left unmatched.

J is TRBJ1-4 and V is TRBV7-2; TRBD1 is a possible D gene (6 bases). Germline V gene sequence: CDR1 SGHTA, CDR2 FQGNSA. CDR3 length: 17 amino acids. The ends were cut back, 2 bases at V and 3 bases at J, with 16 bases in the middle. CDR3 residues: CASSLYAGARANEKLFF. The CDR3, as DNA: TGTGCCAGCAGCTTATATGCGGGGGCTAGGGCTAATGAAAAACTGTTTTTT.

The rearrangement uses TRBV7-2 and TRBJ1-1; no firm D call. Germline CDR1 reads SGHTA; CDR2 reads FQGNSA. The CDR3 runs 14 residues. V lost 5 bases to trimming and J lost 5 bases, with 15 bases between them. As DNA, the CDR3 is TGTGCCAGCAGCCCGGGGTTAGGATGGACTGAAGCTTTCTTT. It yields the protein CASSPGLGWTEAFF.

The CDR3 DNA reads as TGTGCCATCAGTGAGTACCGGACAGCAGGGACAAATGGCTACACCTTC. Protein: CAISEYRTAGTNGYTF. The chain is built from TRBV10-3 and TRBJ1-2; D perhaps matches TRBD1 (6 bases). V lost 1 base and J lost 6, with 18 bases in between. The CDR3 is made up of 16 amino acids. The germline gives CDR1 ENHRY, CDR2 SYGVKD.